The 27 T cell receptor beta chains below come from one sample, sequenced in a study of beta chain features in type 1 diabetes. Broader study findings: All four CD4+ subsets of Type 1 diabetes patients contained TCRB CDR3s that were moderately but significantly shorter.

Expressed TCRB transcripts got sequenced, as all isolated RNA was reverse transcribed. TCRdb's copy holds only in-frame clones and misses some; the assay was immunoSEQ multiplex PCR. This sample has more than 250,000 clones, with around 16% found just once. The antigens these receptors bind are not known. Source material: naive CD4+ T cells from blood. The receptors here all came from a man in his late teens or twenties with type 1 diabetes.

The rearrangement joins TRBV6-4 to TRBJ1-2, with 7 bases fitting TRBD1. The length of the CDR3 is 14 residues. Germline CDR1 reads MRHNA; CDR2 reads SNTAGT. J was trimmed by 11 bases and V by 0 bases; bases with no gene match: 9. The CDR3 is CASSDSPGRGFYTF. CDR3 nucleotide sequence: TGTGCCAGCAGTGACTCTCCAGGCAGGGGGTTTTACACCTTC.

This clone was detected only a few times. This sequence joins TRBV11-2 and TRBJ2-2; 7 bases are a match to TRBD1. The CDR3 runs 16 residues. V was pared by 4 bases and J by 7 bases, with 12 bases of the junction left unmatched. Germline loops: CDR1 SGHAT, CDR2 FQNNGV. CDR3: CASSSGETGFVGELFF. The CDR3 DNA sequence: TGTGCCAGCAGCTCAGGGGAGACAGGGTTCGTCGGGGAGCTGTTTTTT.

In its sample, this clone was seen a few times. The chain couples TRBV9 to TRBJ1-1; D gene unclear. This CDR3 comprises 11 residues. Looked up from germline, CDR1 is SGDLS and CDR2 is YYNGEE. V was cut by 3 bases and J by 7 bases, with 7 bases left in between. In DNA, the CDR3 is TGTGCCAGCAGCGACCCGGGTGAAGCTTTCTTT. Amino acids: CASSDPGEAFF.

The J gene is TRBJ1-1, the V gene TRBV6-5, with D hard to call. The germline V and J ends were trimmed by 5 bases and 0 bases, with 10 bases remaining between them. The CDR3 sequence is 14 residues long. Germline lookup yields CDR1 MNHEY and CDR2 SVGAGI. The CDR3 nucleotides read TGTGCCAGCAGTGGAGAGATCATGAACACTGAAGCTTTCTTT. Amino acids: CASSGEIMNTEAFF.

The chain is built from TRBV7-9 and TRBJ1-1; D unresolved. Germline loops: CDR1 SEHNR, CDR2 FQNEAQ (reference sequence). V was cut by 5 bases and J by 11 bases, with 15 bases left in between. The CDR3 is 12 amino acids. The CDR3, as DNA: TGTGCCAGCAGCGCTAGCTGGAATGAGGCTTTCTTT. As protein: CASSASWNEAFF.

The rearrangement uses TRBV9 and TRBJ2-6; TRBD2 matches at 7 bases. The CDR3 contains 15 residues. V shed 4 bases and J 4 bases; nucleotides not matched to a gene: 5. In germline, CDR1 is SGDLS, CDR2 YYNGEE. The CDR3 loop reads CASSHRGEGANVLTF. The DNA of the CDR3 is TGTGCCAGCAGCCATCGGGGGGAAGGGGCCAACGTCCTGACTTTC.

The rearrangement uses TRBV20-1 and TRBJ1-1; D not certain. The CDR3 is made up of 11 amino acids. V lost 5 bases and J 1 base, leaving 5 bases between the germline ends. Germline loops: CDR1 DFQATT, CDR2 SNEGSKA (reference sequence). The CDR3 nucleotides read TGCAGTGCTCTGGCGAACACTGAAGCTTTCTTT. Protein product: CSALANTEAFF.

The chain joins TRBV30 to TRBJ1-1; D perhaps matches TRBD1 (5 bases). The CDR3 is made up of 14 amino acids. Germline V gene data show CDR1 as GTSNPN and CDR2 as SVGIG (reference sequence). Trimming stripped 0 bases from V and 3 bases from J, with 11 bases between. CDR3 sequence reads: CAWSVRRGDTEAFF. The CDR3 nucleotides read TGTGCCTGGAGTGTACGGCGGGGCGACACTGAAGCTTTCTTT.

The table lists this clone with a few counts. V gene TRBV5-1 combines with J gene TRBJ2-7, with D perhaps being TRBD1 or TRBD2 (5 bases each). The CDR3 has 13 amino acids. Germline assignment: CDR1 SGHRS and CDR2 YFSETQ. Trimming shortened V by 4 bases and J by 5 bases, and 13 bases separated the two germline ends. The CDR3 region is CASSLGPEDEQYF. The CDR3 DNA reads as TGCGCCAGCAGCCTGGGACCGGAGGACGAGCAGTACTTC.

This clone showed up just a few times. The chain has TRBV25-1 and TRBJ2-1, with TRBD2 matching 8 bases. The V segment lost 5 bases and the J segment 4 bases; nucleotides outside the gene matches: 16. The CDR3 sequence is 18 residues long. CDR1 and CDR2 from the germline V gene are MGHDK and SYGVNS. DNA for the CDR3: TGTGCCAGCAGTTCCCCCGCGGGGGGCTCTCCCGCGTACAATGAGCAGTTCTTC. The encoded protein is CASSSPAGGSPAYNEQFF.

The chain employs TRBV7-2 and TRBJ2-7; the D is unclear. The germline CDR1 and CDR2 sequences are SGHTA and FQGNSA. With 5 bases removed from V and 0 bases from J, the gap between germline ends came to 5 bases. This CDR3 is built from 12 residues. The CDR3 region is CASSVSSYEQYF. The CDR3 coding sequence is TGTGCCAGCAGCGTTAGCTCCTACGAGCAGTACTTC. Complete variable domain (other parts from reference TRBV7-2 and TRBJ2-7): GAGVSQSPSNKVTEKGKDVELRCDPISGHTALYWYRQSLGQGLEFLIYFQGNSAPDKSGLPSDRFSAERTGGSVSTLTIQRTQQEDSAVYLCASSVSSYEQYFGPGTRLTVT.

V and J are TRBV7-9 and TRBJ2-1; TRBD2 aligns across 8 bases. The length of the CDR3 is 17 residues. Looked up from germline, CDR1 is SEHNR and CDR2 is FQNEAQ (reference sequence). The ends lost 2 bases at V and 9 bases at J; junction bases unmatched: 15. CDR3 DNA sequence: TGTGCCAGCAGCTTACTGGCGGGGGGCTCCCATTGGGGTGAGCAGTTCTTC. It specifies CASSLLAGGSHWGEQFF.

The chain employs TRBV14 and TRBJ2-1; 11 nucleotides match TRBD2. Germline assignment: CDR1 SGHDN and CDR2 FVKESK. Unmatched junction bases numbered 13, after V lost 4 bases and J lost 8 bases. CDR3 length equals 17 residues. The CDR3 is CASSPRLAGWFLHEQFF. The CDR3 nucleotides read TGTGCCAGCAGCCCCCGACTAGCGGGGTGGTTCCTTCATGAGCAGTTCTTC.

V is TRBV18 and J is TRBJ2-2, with D hard to call. V dropped 0 bases and J dropped 6 bases, with 8 bases sitting between them. The V gene's germline CDR1 is KGHSH and CDR2 LQKENI. This CDR3 contains 14 residues. CDR3 region: CASSPPVLSGELFF. CDR3 DNA: TGTGCCAGCTCACCACCGGTACTGTCCGGGGAGCTGTTTTTT.

For this clone: This CDR3 is also generated by other DNA sequences in the sample. The chain has TRBV5-1 and TRBJ2-7, with a tentative D call TRBD1 (5 bases). With 3 bases removed from V and 2 bases from J, the gap between germline ends came to 9 bases. The CDR3 loop spans 13 amino acids. Germline assignment: CDR1 SGHRS and CDR2 YFSETQ. The DNA of the CDR3 is TGCGCCAGCAGCTCCCAGGGTCCCTACGAGCAGTACTTC. It translates to CASSSQGPYEQYF.

This clone was counted between two and nine times. The genes are TRBV30 and TRBJ1-2; a weak D match, TRBD1 (5 bases). This CDR3 is 12 amino acids long. The germline V and J ends were trimmed by 3 bases and 8 bases, with 13 bases remaining between them. CDR1 is GTSNPN and CDR2 is SVGIG in the germline V gene (reference sequence). CDR3 sequence reads: CAWSLRGVGYTF. The CDR3 nucleotides read TGTGCCTGGAGCCTCCGGGGGGTAGGCTACACCTTC. Complete variable domain (other parts from reference TRBV30 and TRBJ1-2): SQTIHQWPATLVQPVGSPLSLECTVEGTSNPNLYWYRQAAGRGLQLLFYSVGIGQISSEVPQNLSASRPQDRQFILSSKKLLLSDSGFYLCAWSLRGVGYTFGSGTRLTVV.

In this sample, this clone turned up a few times. J is TRBJ1-1 and V is TRBV5-1, with D perhaps matching TRBD1 (5 bases). The CDR3 runs to 15 residues. Trimming stripped 0 bases from V and 1 base from J, with 10 bases between. Germline V gene lookup returns CDR1 SGHRS and CDR2 YFSETQ. CDR3 sequence reads: CASSLAGQGNTEAFF. CDR3 in DNA: TGCGCCAGCAGCTTGGCCGGGCAGGGGAACACTGAAGCTTTCTTT.

In this sample, this clone turned up a few times. V and J are TRBV5-4 and TRBJ2-5; D not resolved. Germline V lookup: CDR1 SGHNT, CDR2 YYREEE (reference sequence). The CDR3 spans 14 residues. V was trimmed by 2 bases and J by 4 bases, leaving 12 bases between them. The CDR3 loop is CASSLTGEPETQYF. In nucleotides, the CDR3 is TGTGCCAGCAGCTTAACTGGAGAACCAGAGACCCAGTACTTC.

J is TRBJ2-1 and V is TRBV5-1, with unresolved D. From germline, CDR1 is SGHRS and CDR2 YFSETQ. The CDR3 is 15 residues long. V lost 1 base to trimming and J lost 5 bases, with 13 bases between them. The CDR3 nucleotides are TGCGCCAGCAGCTTGAGCCGCCTGCCCAACAATGAGCAGTTCTTC. It specifies CASSLSRLPNNEQFF.

This chain connects TRBV25-1 to TRBJ1-2, with a tentative D call TRBD1 (6 bases). Trimming left V 3 bases short and J 7 bases short, with 15 bases between. The germline V gene encodes CDR1 MGHDK and CDR2 SYGVNS. This CDR3 comprises 14 residues. The CDR3 DNA reads TGTGCCAGCAGTGACCCCGACAGGAACCGTGGCTACACCTTC. It translates to CASSDPDRNRGYTF.

This chain joins TRBV19 and TRBJ1-5; possible D gene TRBD1, 6 bases. Germline V gene data show CDR1 as LNHDA and CDR2 as SQIVND (reference sequence). V was trimmed by 0 bases and J by 7 bases, leaving 13 bases between them. The CDR3 spans 15 residues. The CDR3 DNA reads TGTGCCAGTAGTATAGATGCCAGGGGCAGGCAGCCCCAGCATTTT. Protein product: CASSIDARGRQPQHF.

This clone was detected a few times. The genes are TRBV7-9 and TRBJ2-2, with 8 bases matching TRBD2. The germline V gene has CDR1 SEHNR and CDR2 FQNEAQ (reference sequence). With V trimmed by 7 bases and J by 6 bases, 13 bases remained unmatched. This CDR3 region has 16 residues. The CDR3 sequence: CASNPAGTSGSGELFF. As DNA, the CDR3 is TGTGCCAGCAATCCTGCAGGGACTAGTGGTTCCGGGGAGCTGTTTTTT.

The chain carries TRBV2 and TRBJ2-1; the match to TRBD2 covers 9 bases. The J segment lost 0 bases and the V segment lost 7 bases, leaving 10 bases of the junction unmatched. The CDR3 consists of 17 residues. CDR1 and CDR2 from the germline V gene are SNHLY and FYNNEI. The CDR3 region is CASIPSGGRLSYNEQFF. The CDR3 coding sequence is TGTGCCAGCATTCCGAGCGGGGGGCGCCTCTCCTACAATGAGCAGTTCTTC.

This clone was picked up one time. The CDR3 coding sequence is TGTGCCAGCGGCATAGCCTGGGGCGCTAGCAATCAGCCCCAGCATTTT. Amino acid sequence: CASGIAWGASNQPQHF. V and J are TRBV2 and TRBJ1-5; a possible D gene is TRBD1 (5 bases). Germline V CDR1 and CDR2: SNHLY, FYNNEI. V was trimmed by 8 bases and J by 0 bases, leaving 17 bases between them. The CDR3 sequence is 16 residues long.

This clone was seen a few times. The chain is built from TRBV27 and TRBJ2-1, with TRBD1 identical over 7 bases. The CDR3 runs to 15 residues. CDR1 and CDR2 from the germline V gene are MNHEY and SMNVEV (reference sequence). V lost 5 bases, J lost 4 bases, and 8 bases stayed unmatched. Here the CDR3 reads CASSPGQEEYNEQFF. The DNA for the CDR3 is TGTGCCAGCAGTCCTGGACAGGAGGAATACAATGAGCAGTTCTTC.

The rearrangement uses TRBV19 and TRBJ1-5; 7 bases line up with TRBD1. The CDR3 is 15 residues long. Germline V gene data show CDR1 as LNHDA and CDR2 as SQIVND (reference sequence). Unmatched junction bases numbered 5, after V lost 6 bases and J lost 0 bases. The CDR3 region has the DNA TGTGCCAGTAGGTTCGGGACAGATAGCAATCAGCCCCAGCATTTT. It is translated as CASRFGTDSNQPQHF.

This rearrangement joins TRBV18 to TRBJ2-7; TRBD1 is a possible D gene (6 bases). CDR1 and CDR2 (germline): KGHSH, LQKENI. The CDR3 extends over 16 amino acids. Trimming removed 3 bases at V and 0 bases at J, with 15 bases between. In DNA, the CDR3 is TGTGCCAGCTCACCGCCGACTGGGGGCAGCTCCTACGAGCAGTACTTC. The encoded protein is CASSPPTGGSSYEQYF. Full variable domain (missing parts from reference TRBV18 and TRBJ2-7): NAGVMQNPRHLVRRRGQEARLRCSPMKGHSHVYWYRQLPEEGLKFMVYLQKENIIDESGMPKERFSAEFPKEGPSILRIQQVVRGDSAAYFCASSPPTGGSSYEQYFGPGTRLTVT.